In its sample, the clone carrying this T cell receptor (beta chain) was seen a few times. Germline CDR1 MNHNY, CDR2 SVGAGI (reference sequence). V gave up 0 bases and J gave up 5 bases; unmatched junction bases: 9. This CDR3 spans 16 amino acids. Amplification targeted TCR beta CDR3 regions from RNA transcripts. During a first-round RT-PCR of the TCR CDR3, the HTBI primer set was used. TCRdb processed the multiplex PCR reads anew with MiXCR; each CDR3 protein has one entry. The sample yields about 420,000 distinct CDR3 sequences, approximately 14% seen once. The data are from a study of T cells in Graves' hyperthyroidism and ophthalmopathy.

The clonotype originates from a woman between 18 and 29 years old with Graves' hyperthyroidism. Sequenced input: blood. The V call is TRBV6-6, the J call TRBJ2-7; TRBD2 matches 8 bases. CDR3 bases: TGTGCCAGCAGTTACTCACTTGCGGGAGGCCTCGACGAGCAGTACTTC. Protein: CASSYSLAGGLDEQYF.